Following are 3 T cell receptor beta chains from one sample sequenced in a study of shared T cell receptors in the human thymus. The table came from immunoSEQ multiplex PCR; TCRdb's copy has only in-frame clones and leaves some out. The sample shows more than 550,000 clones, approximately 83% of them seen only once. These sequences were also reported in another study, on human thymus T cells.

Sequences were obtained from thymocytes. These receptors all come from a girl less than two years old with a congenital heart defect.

CDR3 loop: CASSTAGNPSYNEQFF. In DNA, the CDR3 is TGTGCCAGCAGTACAGCGGGGAACCCCTCCTACAATGAGCAGTTCTTC. The chain recombines TRBV2 with TRBJ2-1; 7 nucleotides agree with TRBD2. Unmatched junction bases numbered 7, after V lost 5 bases and J lost 0 bases. Germline CDR1 reads SNHLY; CDR2 reads FYNNEI. The CDR3 contains 16 residues. Full variable domain (remainder filled in from reference TRBV2 and TRBJ2-1): EPEVTQTPSHQVTQMGQEVILRCVPISNHLYFYWYRQILGQKVEFLVSFYNNEISEKSEIFDDQFSVERPDGSNFTLKIRSTKLEDSAMYFCASSTAGNPSYNEQFFGPGTRLTVL.

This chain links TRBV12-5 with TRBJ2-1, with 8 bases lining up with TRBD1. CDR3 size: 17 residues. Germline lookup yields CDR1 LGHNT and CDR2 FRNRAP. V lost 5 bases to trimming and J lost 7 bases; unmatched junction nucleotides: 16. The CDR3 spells CASGIAKTGEDPNEQFF. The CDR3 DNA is TGTGCTAGTGGTATCGCGAAGACAGGGGAAGACCCTAATGAGCAGTTCTTC.

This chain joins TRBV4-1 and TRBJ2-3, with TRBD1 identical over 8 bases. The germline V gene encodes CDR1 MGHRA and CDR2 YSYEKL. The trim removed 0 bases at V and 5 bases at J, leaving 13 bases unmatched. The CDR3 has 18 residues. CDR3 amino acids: CASSQEEISQGGGDTQYF. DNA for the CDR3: TGCGCCAGCAGCCAAGAGGAAATTTCACAGGGGGGCGGAGATACGCAGTATTTT.